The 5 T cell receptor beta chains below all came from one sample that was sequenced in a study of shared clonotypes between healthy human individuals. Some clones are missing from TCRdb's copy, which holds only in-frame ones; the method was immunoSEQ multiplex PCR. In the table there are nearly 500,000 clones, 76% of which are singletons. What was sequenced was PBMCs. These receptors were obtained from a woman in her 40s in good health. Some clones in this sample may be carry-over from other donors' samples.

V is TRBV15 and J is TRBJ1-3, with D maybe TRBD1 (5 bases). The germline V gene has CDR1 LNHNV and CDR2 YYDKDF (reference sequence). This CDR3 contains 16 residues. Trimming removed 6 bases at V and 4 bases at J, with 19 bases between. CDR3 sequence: CATRPGKPGTGNTIYF. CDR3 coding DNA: TGTGCCACCAGACCCGGGAAACCAGGGACCGGAAACACCATATATTTT. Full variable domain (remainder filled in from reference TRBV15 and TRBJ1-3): DAMVIQNPRYQVTQFGKPVTLSCSQTLNHNVMYWYQQKSSQAPKLLFHYYDKDFNNEADTPDNFQSRRPNTSFCFLDIRSPGLGDTAMYLCATRPGKPGTGNTIYFGEGSWLTVV.

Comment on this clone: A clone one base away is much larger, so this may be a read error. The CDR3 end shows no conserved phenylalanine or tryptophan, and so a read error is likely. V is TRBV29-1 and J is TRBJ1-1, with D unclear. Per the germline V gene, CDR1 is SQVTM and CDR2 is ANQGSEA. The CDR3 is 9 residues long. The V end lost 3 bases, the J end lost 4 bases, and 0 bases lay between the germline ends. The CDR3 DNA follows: TGCAGCGTTGACACTGAAGCTTTCCTT. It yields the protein CSVDTEAFL.

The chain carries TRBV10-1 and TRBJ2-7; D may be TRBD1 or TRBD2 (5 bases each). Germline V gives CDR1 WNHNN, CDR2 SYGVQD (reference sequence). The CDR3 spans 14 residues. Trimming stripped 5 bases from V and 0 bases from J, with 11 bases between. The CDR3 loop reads CASSSGTGSYEQYF. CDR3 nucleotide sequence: TGCGCCAGCAGTTCCGGGACGGGCTCCTACGAGCAGTACTTC.

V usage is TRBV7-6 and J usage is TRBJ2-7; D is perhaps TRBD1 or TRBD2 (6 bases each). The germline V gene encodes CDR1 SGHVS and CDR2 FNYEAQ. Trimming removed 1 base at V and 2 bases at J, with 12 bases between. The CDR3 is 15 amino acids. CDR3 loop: CASSLEGGRAYEQYF. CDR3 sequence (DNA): TGTGCCAGCAGCTTAGAGGGGGGACGGGCCTACGAGCAGTACTTC.

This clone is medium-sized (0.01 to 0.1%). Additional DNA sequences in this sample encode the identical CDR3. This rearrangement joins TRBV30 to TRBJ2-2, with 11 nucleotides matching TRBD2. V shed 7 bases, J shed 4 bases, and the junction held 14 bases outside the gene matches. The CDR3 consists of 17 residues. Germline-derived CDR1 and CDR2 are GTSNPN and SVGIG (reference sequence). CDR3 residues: CASNPTSGMVRTGELFF. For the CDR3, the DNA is TGTGCCTCAAACCCGACTAGCGGGATGGTTCGCACCGGGGAGCTGTTTTTT.